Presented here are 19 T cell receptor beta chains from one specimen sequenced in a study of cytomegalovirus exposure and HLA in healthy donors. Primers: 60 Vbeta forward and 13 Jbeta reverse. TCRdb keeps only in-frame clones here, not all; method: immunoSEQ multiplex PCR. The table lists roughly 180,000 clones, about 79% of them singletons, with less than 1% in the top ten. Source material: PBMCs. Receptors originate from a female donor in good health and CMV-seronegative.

The CDR3 here is CASKNRDRYGYTF. CDR3 in DNA: TGTGCCAGTAAGAACCGGGACAGATATGGCTACACCTTC. The rearrangement uses TRBV19 and TRBJ1-2; TRBD1 matches at 7 bases. The germline gives CDR1 LNHDA, CDR2 SQIVND (reference sequence). This CDR3 spans 13 amino acids. Germline trimming cut 7 bases from V and 5 bases from J; bases unmatched to any gene: 7.

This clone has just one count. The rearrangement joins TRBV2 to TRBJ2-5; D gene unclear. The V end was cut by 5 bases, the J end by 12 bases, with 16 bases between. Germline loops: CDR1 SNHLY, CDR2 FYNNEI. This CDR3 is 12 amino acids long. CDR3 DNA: TGTGCCAGCAGTCAAAACGAGGCCCCGGAGTACTTC. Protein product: CASSQNEAPEYF.

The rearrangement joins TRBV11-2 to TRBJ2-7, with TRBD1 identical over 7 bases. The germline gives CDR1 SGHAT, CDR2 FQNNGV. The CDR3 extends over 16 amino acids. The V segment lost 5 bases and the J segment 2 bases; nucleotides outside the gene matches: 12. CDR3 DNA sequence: TGTGCCAGCAGCGGACGACAGGGCTCCTGGGCCTACGAGCAGTACTTC. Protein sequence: CASSGRQGSWAYEQYF.

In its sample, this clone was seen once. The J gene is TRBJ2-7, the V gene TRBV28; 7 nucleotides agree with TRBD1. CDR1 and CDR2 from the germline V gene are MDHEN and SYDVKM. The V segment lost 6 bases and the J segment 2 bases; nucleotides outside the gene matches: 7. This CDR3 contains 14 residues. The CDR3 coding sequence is TGTGCCAGCAGCCAAATAGGACAGGCCTACGAGCAGTACTTC. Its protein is CASSQIGQAYEQYF.

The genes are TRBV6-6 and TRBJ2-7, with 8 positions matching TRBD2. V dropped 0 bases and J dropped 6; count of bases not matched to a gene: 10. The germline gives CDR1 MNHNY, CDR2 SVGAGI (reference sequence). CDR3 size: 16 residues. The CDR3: CASSYSPPSGSSEQYF. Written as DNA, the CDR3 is TGTGCCAGCAGTTACTCGCCGCCCAGCGGGAGCAGCGAGCAGTACTTC.

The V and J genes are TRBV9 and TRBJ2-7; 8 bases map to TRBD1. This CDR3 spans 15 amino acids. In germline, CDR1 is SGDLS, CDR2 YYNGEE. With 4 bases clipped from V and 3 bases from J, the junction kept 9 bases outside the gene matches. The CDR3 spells CASSPKDRAHYEQYF. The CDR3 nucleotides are TGTGCCAGCAGCCCCAAGGACAGGGCCCACTACGAGCAGTACTTC. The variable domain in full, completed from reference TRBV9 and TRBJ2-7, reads DSGVTQTPKHLITATGQRVTLRCSPRSGDLSVYWYQQSLDQGLQFLIQYYNGEERAKGNILERFSAQQFPDLHSELNLSSLELGDSALYFCASSPKDRAHYEQYFGPGTRLTVT.

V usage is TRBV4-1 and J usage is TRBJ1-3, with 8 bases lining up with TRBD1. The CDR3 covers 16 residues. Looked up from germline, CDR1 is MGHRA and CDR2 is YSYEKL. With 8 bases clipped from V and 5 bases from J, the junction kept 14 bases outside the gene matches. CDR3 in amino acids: CASSLSLGQGRNTIYF. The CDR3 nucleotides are TGCGCCAGCTCCCTATCCTTAGGACAGGGAAGAAACACCATATATTTT.

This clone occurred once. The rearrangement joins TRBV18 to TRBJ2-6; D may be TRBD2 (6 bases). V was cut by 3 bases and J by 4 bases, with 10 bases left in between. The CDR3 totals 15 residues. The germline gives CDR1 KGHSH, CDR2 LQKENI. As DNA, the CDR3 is TGTGCCAGCTCACCGTCGGGGGAGGGGGCCAACGTCCTGACTTTC. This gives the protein CASSPSGEGANVLTF. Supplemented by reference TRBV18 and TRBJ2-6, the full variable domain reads NAGVMQNPRHLVRRRGQEARLRCSPMKGHSHVYWYRQLPEEGLKFMVYLQKENIIDESGMPKERFSAEFPKEGPSILRIQQVVRGDSAAYFCASSPSGEGANVLTFGAGSRLTVL.

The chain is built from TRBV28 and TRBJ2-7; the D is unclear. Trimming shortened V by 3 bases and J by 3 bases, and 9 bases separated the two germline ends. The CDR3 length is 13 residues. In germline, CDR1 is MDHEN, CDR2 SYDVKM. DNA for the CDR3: TGTGCCAGCAGTTTGCTCGGTGACTACGAGCAGTACTTC. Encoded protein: CASSLLGDYEQYF.

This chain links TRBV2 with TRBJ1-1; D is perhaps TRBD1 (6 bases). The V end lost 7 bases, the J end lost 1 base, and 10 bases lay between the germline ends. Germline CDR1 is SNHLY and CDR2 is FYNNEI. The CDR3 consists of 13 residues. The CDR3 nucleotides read TGTGCCAGCACCCAGGGGACGAACACTGAAGCTTTCTTT. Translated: CASTQGTNTEAFF.

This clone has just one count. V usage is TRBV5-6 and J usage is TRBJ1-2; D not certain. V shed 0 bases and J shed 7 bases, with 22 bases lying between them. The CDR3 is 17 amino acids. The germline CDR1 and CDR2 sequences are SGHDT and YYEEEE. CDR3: CASSLAAIGEGRRGYTF. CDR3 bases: TGTGCCAGCAGCTTGGCCGCAATTGGGGAGGGCCGACGTGGCTACACCTTC.

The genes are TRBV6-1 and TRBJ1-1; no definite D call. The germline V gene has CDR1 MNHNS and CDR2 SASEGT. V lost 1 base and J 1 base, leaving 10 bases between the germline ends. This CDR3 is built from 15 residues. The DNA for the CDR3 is TGTGCCAGCAGTGAAGTGTTTGGGCCGAACACTGAAGCTTTCTTT. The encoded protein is CASSEVFGPNTEAFF.

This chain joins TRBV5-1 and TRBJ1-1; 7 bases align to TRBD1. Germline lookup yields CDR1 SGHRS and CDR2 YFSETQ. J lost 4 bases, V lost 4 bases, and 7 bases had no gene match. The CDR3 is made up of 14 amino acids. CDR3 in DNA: TGCGCCAGCAGCAATAGGGGGCAGAGCACTGAAGCTTTCTTT. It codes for CASSNRGQSTEAFF.

This CDR3 is CASSQGTGYEQYF. CDR3 nucleotides: TGCGCCAGCAGCCAAGGGACAGGGTACGAGCAGTACTTC. This rearrangement joins TRBV4-1 to TRBJ2-5, with 8 nucleotides matching TRBD1. The closer fit of TRBJ2-7 to the DNA end suggests the J call may be wrong. The length of the CDR3 is 13 residues. From germline, CDR1 is MGHRA and CDR2 YSYEKL.

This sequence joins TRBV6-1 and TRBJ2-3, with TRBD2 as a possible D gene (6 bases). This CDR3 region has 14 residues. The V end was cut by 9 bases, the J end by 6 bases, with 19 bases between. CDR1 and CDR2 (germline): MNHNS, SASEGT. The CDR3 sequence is CASNSGGGADTQYF. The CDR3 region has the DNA TGTGCCAGTAATAGCGGTGGAGGGGCCGATACGCAGTATTTT.

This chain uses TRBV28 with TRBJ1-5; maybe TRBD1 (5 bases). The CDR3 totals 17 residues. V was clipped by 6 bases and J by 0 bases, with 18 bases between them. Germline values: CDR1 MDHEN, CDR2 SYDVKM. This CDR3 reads CASRRWRQLNSNQPQHF. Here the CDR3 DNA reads TGTGCCAGCAGGAGGTGGCGACAGCTAAATAGCAATCAGCCCCAGCATTTT. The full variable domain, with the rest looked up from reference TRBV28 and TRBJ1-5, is DVKVTQSSRYLVKRTGEKVFLECVQDMDHENMFWYRQDPGLGLRLIYFSYDVKMKEKGDIPEGYSVSREKKERFSLILESASTNQTSMYLCASRRWRQLNSNQPQHFGDGTRLSIL.

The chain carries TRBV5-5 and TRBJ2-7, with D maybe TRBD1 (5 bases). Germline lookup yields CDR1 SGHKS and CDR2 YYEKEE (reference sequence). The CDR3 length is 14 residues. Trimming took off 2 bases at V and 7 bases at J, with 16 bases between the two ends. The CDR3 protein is CASSLSSGLWEQYF. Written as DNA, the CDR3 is TGTGCCAGCAGCTTATCGTCAGGGTTGTGGGAGCAGTACTTC.

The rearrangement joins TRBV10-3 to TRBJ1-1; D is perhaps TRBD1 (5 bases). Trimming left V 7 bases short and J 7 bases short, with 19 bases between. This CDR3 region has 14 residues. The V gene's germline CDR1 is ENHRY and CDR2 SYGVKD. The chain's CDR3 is CAITEGVGRNEAFF. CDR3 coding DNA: TGTGCCATCACTGAAGGGGTGGGCAGGAATGAAGCTTTCTTT.

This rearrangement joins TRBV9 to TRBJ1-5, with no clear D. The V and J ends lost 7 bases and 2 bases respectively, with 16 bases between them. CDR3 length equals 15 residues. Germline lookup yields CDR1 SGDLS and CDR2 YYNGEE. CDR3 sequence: CASGRDTGGNQPQHF. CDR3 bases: TGTGCCAGCGGCCGAGACACCGGGGGCAATCAGCCCCAGCATTTT. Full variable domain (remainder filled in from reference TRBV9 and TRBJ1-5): DSGVTQTPKHLITATGQRVTLRCSPRSGDLSVYWYQQSLDQGLQFLIQYYNGEERAKGNILERFSAQQFPDLHSELNLSSLELGDSALYFCASGRDTGGNQPQHFGDGTRLSIL.